The sequence of this T cell receptor beta chain was determined in a study of post-analysis software for immune sequencing data. Study-wide findings and caveats: Strong co-clustering by F measure was seen for same-batch samples. A few TRBV segments occurring more often in patients than controls included TRBV5-6, TRBV5-1 and TRBV20-1. There was significantly lower normalized Chao1 diversity in multiple sclerosis patients than in controls.

The CDR3 sequence is 13 residues long. Germline lookup yields CDR1 SGHRS and CDR2 YFSETQ. Between the trimmed V and J ends, which lost 3 bases and 4 bases, there was a span of 10 bases. Carried by the TCR beta cDNA libraries were unique molecular identifiers. Via MiXCR, TCRdb re-called the PCR reads, giving one row per CDR3 protein. The table shows about 260,000 distinct CDR3 sequences, with 30% to 45% occurring only once. This clonotype was counted ten times or more. Its antigen is not identified. This receptor was taken from a girl between 5 and 17 years old with multiple sclerosis. Sequencing was done on a sample of blood. The chain carries TRBV5-1 and TRBJ2-5; D tentatively fits TRBD1 or TRBD2 (6 bases each). The CDR3 DNA reads TGCGCCAGCAGCTCGGGGGCCCGAGAGACCCAGTACTTC. Translating it yields CASSSGARETQYF.